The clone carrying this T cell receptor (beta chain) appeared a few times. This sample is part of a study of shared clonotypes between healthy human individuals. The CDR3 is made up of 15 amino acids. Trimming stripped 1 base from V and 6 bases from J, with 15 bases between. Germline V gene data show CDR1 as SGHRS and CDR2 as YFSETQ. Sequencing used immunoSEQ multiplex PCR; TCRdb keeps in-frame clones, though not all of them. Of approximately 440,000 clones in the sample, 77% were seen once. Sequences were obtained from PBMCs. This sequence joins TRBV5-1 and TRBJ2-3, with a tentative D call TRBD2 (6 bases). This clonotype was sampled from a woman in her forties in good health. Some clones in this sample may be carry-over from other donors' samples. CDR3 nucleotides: TGCGCCAGCAGCTTGTCGGGGACTCACCGCGATACGCAGTATTTT. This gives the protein CASSLSGTHRDTQYF.